This T cell receptor (beta chain) is drawn from a study of T cell responses to AZD1222 COVID-19 vaccine. Investigators merged groups given second doses at roughly 4 or roughly 12 weeks. CDR3 length equals 16 residues. Germline CDR1 and CDR2: KGHSH and LQKENI. V lost 1 base and J lost 2, with 14 bases in between. Whole-study results and caveats: An increase in Spike-specific TCR breadth and depth was observed after two AZD1222 doses.

Libraries were prepared by immunoSEQ multiplex PCR; TCRdb keeps only in-frame clonotypes and omits some of them. The sample shows 70,000 to 80,000 clones, about 78% of them seen only once. To note about this clone: The antigen remains unidentified.

This clonotype was obtained from an adult who received the AZD1222 COVID-19 vaccine. Specimen: peripheral blood, collected 28 days after the second AZD1222 dose. The chain recombines TRBV18 with TRBJ2-5, with a weak D call TRBD1 (6 bases). The CDR3 loop reads CASSPQNSQGQETQYF. The CDR3 DNA sequence: TGTGCCAGCTCACCACAAAACTCTCAGGGGCAAGAGACCCAGTACTTC.